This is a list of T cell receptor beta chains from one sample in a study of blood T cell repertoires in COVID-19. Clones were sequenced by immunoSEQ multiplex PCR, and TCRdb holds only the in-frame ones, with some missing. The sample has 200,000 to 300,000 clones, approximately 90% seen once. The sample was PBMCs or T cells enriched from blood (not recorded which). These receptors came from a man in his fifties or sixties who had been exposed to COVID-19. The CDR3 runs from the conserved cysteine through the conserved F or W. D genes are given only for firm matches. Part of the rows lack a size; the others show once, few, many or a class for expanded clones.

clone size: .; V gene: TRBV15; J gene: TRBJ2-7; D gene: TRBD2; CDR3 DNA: TGTGCCACCAGCAGAGATCTCGGACTAGCGTACGAGCAGTACTTC; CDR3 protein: CATSRDLGLAYEQYF
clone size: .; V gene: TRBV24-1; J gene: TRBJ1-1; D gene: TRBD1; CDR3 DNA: TGTGCCACCAGTGAGACAGGGGGTAACACTGAAGCTTTCTTT; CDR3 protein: CATSETGGNTEAFF
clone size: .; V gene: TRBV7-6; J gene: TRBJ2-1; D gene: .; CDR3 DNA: TGTGCCAGCTCGTCCCTAGGAGAGGACAATGAGCAGTTCTTC; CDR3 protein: CASSSLGEDNEQFF
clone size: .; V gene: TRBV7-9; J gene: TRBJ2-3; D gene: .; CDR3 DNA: TGTGCCAGCAGGGGGGGACAGATATTAAACACAGATACGCAGTATTTT; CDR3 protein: CASRGGQILNTDTQYF
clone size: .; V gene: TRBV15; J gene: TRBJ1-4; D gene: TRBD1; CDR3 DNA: TGTGCCACCAGCAGCCTACGGACAGGGGCCGCAACTAATGAAAAACTGTTTTTT; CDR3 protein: CATSSLRTGAATNEKLFF
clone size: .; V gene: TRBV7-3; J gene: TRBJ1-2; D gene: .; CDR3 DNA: TGTGCCAGCAGCCCCGACAAGAGCTATGGCTACACCTTC; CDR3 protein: CASSPDKSYGYTF
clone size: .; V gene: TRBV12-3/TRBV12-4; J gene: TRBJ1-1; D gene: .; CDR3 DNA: TGTGCCAGCAGTCTAAGAGGAACTGAAGCTTTCTTT; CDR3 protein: CASSLRGTEAFF
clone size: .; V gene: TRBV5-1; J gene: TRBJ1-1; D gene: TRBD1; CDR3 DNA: TGCGCCAGCAGCTTGGGACAGGGGGCTGTAACTGAAGCTTTCTTT; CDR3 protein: CASSLGQGAVTEAFF
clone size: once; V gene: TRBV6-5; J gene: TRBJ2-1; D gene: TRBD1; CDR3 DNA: TGTGCCACCCATTGGTGGGGACAGGTCAATGAGCAGTTCTTC; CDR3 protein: CATHWWGQVNEQFF
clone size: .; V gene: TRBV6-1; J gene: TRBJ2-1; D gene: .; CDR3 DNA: TGTGCCAGCAGTGAACAAAGTACCGGGACTGGGGAGTTCTTC; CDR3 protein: CASSEQSTGTGEFF
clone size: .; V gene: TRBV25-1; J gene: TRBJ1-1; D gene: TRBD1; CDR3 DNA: TGTGCCAGCAGTGAAAAGGGGGCCACTGAAGCTTTCTTT; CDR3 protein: CASSEKGATEAFF
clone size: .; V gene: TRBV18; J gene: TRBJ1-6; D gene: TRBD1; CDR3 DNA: TGTGCCAGCTCACCCGGACAGGGGGCAGGTAATTCACCCCTCCACTTT; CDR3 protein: CASSPGQGAGNSPLHF
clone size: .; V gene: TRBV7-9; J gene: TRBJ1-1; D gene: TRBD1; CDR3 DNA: TGTGCCAGCAGCGATCGACAGGGGATAGTGAACACTGAAGCTTTCTTT; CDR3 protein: CASSDRQGIVNTEAFF
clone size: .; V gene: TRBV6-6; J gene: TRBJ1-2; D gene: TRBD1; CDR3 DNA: TGTGCCAGCAGTTTGGACAGGAGCAACTATGGCTACACCTTC; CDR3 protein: CASSLDRSNYGYTF
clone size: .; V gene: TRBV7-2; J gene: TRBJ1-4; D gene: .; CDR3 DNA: TGTGCCAGCAGCTCTCCCCCAATTTGGGCGTCCGGGGAACTGTTTTTT; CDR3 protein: CASSSPPIWASGELFF
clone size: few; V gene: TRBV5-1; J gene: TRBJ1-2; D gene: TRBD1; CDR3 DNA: TGCGCCAGCAGCTTGGGACAGGGGGCTGCCGGCTACACCTTC; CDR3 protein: CASSLGQGAAGYTF
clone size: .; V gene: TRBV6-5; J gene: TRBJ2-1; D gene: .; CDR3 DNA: TGTGCCAGCAGGACGGGATTCAGCTCCTACAATGAGCAGTTCTTC; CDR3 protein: CASRTGFSSYNEQFF
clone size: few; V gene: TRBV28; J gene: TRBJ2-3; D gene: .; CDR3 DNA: TGTGCCAGCAGCCATAGGGTCGGGGGCACAGATACGCAGTATTTT; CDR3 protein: CASSHRVGGTDTQYF
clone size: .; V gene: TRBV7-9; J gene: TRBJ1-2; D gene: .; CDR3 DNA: TGTGCCAGCAATAGGGGGAACTATGGCTACACCTTC; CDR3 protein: CASNRGNYGYTF
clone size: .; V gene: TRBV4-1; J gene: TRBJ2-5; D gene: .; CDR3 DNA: TGCGCCAGCAGCCAGATCGGGACTCTAGAGACCCAGTACTTC; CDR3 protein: CASSQIGTLETQYF
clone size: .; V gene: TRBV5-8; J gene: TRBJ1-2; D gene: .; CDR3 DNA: TGTGCCAGCAGCTTACGCACTATCCCTCTTTCTGGCTACACCTTC; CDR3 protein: CASSLRTIPLSGYTF
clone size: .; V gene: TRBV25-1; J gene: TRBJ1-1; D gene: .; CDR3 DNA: TGTGCCAGCAGTGAACAGTTTCGAGCTTTCTTT; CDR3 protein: CASSEQFRAFF
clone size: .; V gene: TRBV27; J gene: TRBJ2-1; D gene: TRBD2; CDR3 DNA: TGTGCCAGCAGCCAGGGACTAGTGGACTACAATGAGCAGTTCTTC; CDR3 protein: CASSQGLVDYNEQFF
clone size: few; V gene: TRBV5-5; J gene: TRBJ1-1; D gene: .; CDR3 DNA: TGTGCCAGCAGCTTGCTGACAGTATACACTGAAGCTTTCTTT; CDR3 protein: CASSLLTVYTEAFF
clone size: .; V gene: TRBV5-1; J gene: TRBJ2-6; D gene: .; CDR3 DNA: TGCGCCAGCAGCTTGACATACTCTGGGGCCAACGTCCTGACTTTC; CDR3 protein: CASSLTYSGANVLTF
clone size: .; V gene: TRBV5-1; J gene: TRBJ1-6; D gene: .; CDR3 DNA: TGCGCCAGCAGCTTGTTCGGTCGGGAATCACCCCTCCACTTT; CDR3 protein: CASSLFGRESPLHF
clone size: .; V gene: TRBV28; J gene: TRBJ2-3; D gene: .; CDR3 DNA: TGTGCCAGCAGTCGAAGAAGCGTAGTTTCAGATACGCAGTATTTT; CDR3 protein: CASSRRSVVSDTQYF